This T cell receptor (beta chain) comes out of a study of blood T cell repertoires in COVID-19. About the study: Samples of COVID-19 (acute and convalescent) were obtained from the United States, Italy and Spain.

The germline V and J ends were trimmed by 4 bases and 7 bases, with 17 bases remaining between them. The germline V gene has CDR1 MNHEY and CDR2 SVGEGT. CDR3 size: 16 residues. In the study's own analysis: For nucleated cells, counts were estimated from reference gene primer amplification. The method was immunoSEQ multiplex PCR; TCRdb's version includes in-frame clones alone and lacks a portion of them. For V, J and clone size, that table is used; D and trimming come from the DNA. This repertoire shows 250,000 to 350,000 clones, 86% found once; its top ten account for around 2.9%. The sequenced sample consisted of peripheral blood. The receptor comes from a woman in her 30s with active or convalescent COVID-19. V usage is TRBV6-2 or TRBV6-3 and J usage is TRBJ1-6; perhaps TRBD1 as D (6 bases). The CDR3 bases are TGTGCCAGCAGTTTTGCCCCGGGGGGCAGGAATTCACCCCTCCACTTT. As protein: CASSFAPGGRNSPLHF.